This T cell receptor (beta chain) appears in the sequencing data of a study of blood T cell repertoires in COVID-19. The CDR3 sequence is 13 residues long. Trimming removed 2 bases at V and 8 bases at J, with 12 bases between. In the original processing: Amplification of reference gene primers was used by the study to estimate nucleated cell counts. The protocol was immunoSEQ multiplex PCR, while the TCRdb copy is restricted to in-frame clones and leaves out a portion. Clonal size and the V and J genes are those of that table, whereas D and trimming came from the DNA. In the table there are approximately 96,000 clones, about 95% of which are singletons.

The sequence was collected from a human donor with active COVID-19. The donor label of this sample is uncertain. Source material: peripheral blood. The chain recombines TRBV12-3 or TRBV12-4 with TRBJ1-2, with D maybe TRBD1 (5 bases). In nucleotides, the CDR3 is TGTGCCAGCAGTTTAAGCAGGGCAGCAGGCTACACCTTC. Its translation is CASSLSRAAGYTF.